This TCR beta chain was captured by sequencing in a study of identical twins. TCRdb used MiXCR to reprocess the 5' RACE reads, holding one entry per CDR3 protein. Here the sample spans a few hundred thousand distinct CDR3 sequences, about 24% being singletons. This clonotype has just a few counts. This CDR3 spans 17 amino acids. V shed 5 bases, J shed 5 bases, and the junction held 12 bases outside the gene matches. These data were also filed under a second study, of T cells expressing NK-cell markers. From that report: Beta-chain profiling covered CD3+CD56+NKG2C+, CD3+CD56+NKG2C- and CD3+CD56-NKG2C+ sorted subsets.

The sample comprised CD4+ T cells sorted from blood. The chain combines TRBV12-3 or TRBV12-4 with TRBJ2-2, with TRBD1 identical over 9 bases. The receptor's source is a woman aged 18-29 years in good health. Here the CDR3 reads CASSHLRQGVKTGELFF. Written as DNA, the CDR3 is TGTGCCAGCAGTCACCTCCGACAGGGGGTTAAGACCGGGGAGCTGTTTTTT.